What follows describes a single T cell receptor (beta chain). V was pared by 4 bases and J by 6 bases, with 15 bases between. CDR3 length: 14 residues. Germline values: CDR1 SNHLY, CDR2 FYNNEI. This sample was included in a study of T cell responses to AZD1222 COVID-19 vaccine. Only in-frame clones appear in the TCRdb table, and some are missing; sequencing was by immunoSEQ multiplex PCR. Among about 140,000 clones, about nine tenths were seen once, and the ten largest hold around 3.3%. The rearrangement uses TRBV2 and TRBJ1-1; the D gene is possibly TRBD1 (5 bases). The specimen was peripheral blood, collected 28 days after the second AZD1222 dose. The receptor was isolated from an adult who received the AZD1222 COVID-19 vaccine. CDR3 DNA: TGTGCCAGCAGTGGGCGGCTGTGGGACTCTGAAGCTTTCTTT. This sequence encodes CASSGRLWDSEAFF.